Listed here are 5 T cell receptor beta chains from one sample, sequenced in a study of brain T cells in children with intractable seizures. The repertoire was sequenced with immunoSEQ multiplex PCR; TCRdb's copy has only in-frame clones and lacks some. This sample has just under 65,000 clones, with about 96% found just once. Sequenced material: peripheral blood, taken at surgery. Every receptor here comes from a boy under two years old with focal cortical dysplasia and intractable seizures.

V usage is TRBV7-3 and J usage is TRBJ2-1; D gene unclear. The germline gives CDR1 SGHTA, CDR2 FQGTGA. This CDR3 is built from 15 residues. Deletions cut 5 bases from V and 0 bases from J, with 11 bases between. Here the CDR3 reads CASSPLMSSYNEQFF. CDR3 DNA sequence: TGTGCCAGCAGCCCGTTAATGAGCTCCTACAATGAGCAGTTCTTC.

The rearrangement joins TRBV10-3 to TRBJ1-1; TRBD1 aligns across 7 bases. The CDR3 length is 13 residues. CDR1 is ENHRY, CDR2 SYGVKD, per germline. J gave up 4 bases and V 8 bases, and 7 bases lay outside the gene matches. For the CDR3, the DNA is TGTGCCATCGGGAATCCAGGGGGCACTGAAGCTTTCTTT. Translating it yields CAIGNPGGTEAFF.

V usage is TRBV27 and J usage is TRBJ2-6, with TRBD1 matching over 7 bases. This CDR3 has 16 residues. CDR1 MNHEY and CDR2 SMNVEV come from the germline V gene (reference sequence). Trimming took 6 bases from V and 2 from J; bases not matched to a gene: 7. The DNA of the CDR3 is TGTGCCAGCAGCCTTACTACAGGGGCTGGGGCCAACGTCCTGACTTTC. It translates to CASSLTTGAGANVLTF.

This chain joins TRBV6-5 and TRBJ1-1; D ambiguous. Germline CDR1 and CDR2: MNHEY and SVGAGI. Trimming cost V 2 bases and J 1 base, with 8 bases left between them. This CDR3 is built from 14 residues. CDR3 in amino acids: CASSYTSGNTEAFF. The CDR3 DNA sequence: TGTGCCAGCAGTTACACATCAGGGAACACTGAAGCTTTCTTT.

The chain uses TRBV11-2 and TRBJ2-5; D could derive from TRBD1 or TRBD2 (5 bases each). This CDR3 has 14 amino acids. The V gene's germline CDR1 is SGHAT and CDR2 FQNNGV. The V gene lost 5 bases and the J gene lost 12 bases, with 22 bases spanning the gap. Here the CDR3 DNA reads TGTGCCAGCAGCCCATCGGGACCTACCATCTTAAAGTACTTC. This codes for CASSPSGPTILKYF.